There are a few counts of the clone carrying this TCR beta chain. The same CDR3 can be traced to other DNA sequences in this sample. The CDR3 length is 16 residues. The V and J ends lost 4 bases and 7 bases, in that order; junction bases with no gene match: 13. Germline CDR1 is MGHDK and CDR2 is SYGVNS. This sample is part of a study of blood T cell repertoires in COVID-19. Study-level information: Some COVID-19 samples were acute and others convalescent; all came from the United States, Italy and Spain. In each case, the material was cDNA or gDNA derived from T cells, B-cell-depleted T cells, or PBMCs.

Original handling: By means of reference gene primer amplification, nucleated cell counts were estimated. Produced via immunoSEQ multiplex PCR; TCRdb's table is partial and in-frame only. Clone size and the V and J calls come from that table; the DNA yielded D and trimming. The table includes tens of thousands of clones, 86% detected once. This TCR derives from a man aged 70-80 years with active COVID-19. This chain joins TRBV25-1 and TRBJ2-7; TRBD1 agrees at 10 bases. Material: peripheral blood. Here the CDR3 DNA reads TGTGCCAGCAGTGCTCCACCGGGACAGGGGTTGGGGGAGCAGTACTTC. Translating gives CASSAPPGQGLGEQYF.